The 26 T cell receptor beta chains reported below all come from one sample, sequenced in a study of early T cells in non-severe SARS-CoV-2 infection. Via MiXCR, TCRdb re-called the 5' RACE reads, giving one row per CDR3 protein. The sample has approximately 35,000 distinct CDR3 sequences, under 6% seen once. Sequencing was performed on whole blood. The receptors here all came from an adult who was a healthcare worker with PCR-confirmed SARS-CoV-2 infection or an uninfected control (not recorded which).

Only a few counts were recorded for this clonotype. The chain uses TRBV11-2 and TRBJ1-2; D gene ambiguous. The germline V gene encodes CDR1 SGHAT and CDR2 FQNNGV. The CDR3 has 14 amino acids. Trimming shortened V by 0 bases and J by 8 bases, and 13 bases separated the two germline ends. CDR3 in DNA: TGTGCCAGCAGCTTAGATTTGGGAGGGTACGGCTACACCTTC. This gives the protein CASSLDLGGYGYTF.

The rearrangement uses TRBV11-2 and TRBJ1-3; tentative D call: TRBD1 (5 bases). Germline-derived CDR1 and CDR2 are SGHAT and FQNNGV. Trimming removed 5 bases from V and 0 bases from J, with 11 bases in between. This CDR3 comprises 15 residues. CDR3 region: CASSAETVSGNTIYF. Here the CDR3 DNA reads TGTGCCAGCAGCGCGGAGACAGTCTCTGGAAACACCATATATTTT.

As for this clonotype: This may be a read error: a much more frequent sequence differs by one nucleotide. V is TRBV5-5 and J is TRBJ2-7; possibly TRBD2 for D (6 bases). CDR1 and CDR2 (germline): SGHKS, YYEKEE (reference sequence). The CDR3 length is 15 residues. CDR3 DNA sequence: TGTGACAGCAGCTTGCTTGGCCTGGGAGGCTACGAGCAGTACTTC. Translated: CDSSLLGLGGYEQYF.

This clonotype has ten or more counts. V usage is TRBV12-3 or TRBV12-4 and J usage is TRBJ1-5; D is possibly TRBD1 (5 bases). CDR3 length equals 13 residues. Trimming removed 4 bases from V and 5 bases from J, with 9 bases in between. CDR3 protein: CASSSTGDQPQHF. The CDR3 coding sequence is TGTGCCAGCAGTTCCACAGGCGATCAGCCCCAGCATTTT.

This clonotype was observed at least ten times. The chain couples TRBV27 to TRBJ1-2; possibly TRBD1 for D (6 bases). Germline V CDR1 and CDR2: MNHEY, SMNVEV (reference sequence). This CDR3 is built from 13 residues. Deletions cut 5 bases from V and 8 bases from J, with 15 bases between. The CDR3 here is CASSLRGSSGYTF. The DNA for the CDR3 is TGTGCCAGCAGTCTTAGGGGGTCTTCAGGCTACACCTTC.

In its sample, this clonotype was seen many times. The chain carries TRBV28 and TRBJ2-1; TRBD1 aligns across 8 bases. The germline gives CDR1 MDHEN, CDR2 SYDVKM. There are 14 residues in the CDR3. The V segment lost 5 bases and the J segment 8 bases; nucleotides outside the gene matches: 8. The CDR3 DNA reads TGTGCCAGCAGTCCCAGGGGGCAAGGCGATGAGCAGTTCTTC. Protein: CASSPRGQGDEQFF.

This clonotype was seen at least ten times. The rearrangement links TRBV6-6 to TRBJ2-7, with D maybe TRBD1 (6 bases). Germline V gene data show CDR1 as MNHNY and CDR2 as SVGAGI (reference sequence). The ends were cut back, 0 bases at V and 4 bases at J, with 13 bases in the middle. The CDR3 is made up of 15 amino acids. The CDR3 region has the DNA TGTGCCAGCAGTTACTCCGGGACACTAAAGTACGAGCAGTACTTC. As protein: CASSYSGTLKYEQYF.

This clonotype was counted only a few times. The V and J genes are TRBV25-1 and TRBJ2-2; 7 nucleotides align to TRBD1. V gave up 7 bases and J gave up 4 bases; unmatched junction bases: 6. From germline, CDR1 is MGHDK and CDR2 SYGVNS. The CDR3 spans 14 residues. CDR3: CASTGTVGTGELFF. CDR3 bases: TGTGCCAGCACCGGGACAGTCGGCACCGGGGAGCTGTTTTTT.

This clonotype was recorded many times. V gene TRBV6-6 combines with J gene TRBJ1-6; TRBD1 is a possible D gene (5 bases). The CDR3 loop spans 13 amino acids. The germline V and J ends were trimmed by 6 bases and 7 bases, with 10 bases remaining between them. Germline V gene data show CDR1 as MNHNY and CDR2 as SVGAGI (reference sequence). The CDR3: CASSPTENSPLHF. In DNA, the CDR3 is TGTGCCAGCAGCCCGACAGAGAATTCACCCCTCCACTTT.

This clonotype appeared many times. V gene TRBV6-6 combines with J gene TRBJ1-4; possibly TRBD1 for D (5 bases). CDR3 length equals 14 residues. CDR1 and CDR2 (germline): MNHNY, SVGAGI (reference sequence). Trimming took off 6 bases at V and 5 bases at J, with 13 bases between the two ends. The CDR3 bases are TGTGCCAGCAGGTCTTCAGGGCGCAATGAAAAACTGTTTTTT. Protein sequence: CASRSSGRNEKLFF.

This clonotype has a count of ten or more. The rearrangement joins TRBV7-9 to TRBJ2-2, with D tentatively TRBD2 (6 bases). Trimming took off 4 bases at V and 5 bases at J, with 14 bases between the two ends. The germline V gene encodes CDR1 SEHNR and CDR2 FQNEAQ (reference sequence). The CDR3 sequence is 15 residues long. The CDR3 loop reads CASSYDSGGTGELFF. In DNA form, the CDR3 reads TGTGCCAGCAGCTACGACAGCGGAGGGACCGGGGAGCTGTTTTTT.

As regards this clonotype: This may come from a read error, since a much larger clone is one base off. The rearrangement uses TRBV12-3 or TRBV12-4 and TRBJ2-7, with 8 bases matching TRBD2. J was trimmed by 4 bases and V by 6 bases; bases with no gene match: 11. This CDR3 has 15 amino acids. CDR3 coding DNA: TGTGCCAGCAGCCCCGGGAGGGCGGCTCCATACGAGCAGTACTTC. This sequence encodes CASSPGRAAPYEQYF.

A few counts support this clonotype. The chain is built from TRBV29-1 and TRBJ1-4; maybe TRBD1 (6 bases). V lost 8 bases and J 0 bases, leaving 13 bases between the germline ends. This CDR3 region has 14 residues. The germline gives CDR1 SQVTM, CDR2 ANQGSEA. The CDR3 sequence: CSTKGGSTNEKLFF. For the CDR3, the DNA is TGCAGCACCAAAGGGGGGTCAACTAATGAAAAACTGTTTTTT.

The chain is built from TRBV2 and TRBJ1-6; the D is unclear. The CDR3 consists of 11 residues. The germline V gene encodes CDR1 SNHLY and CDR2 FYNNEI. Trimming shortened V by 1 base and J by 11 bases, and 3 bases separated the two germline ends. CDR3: CASSEGTPLHF. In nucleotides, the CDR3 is TGTGCCAGCAGTGAAGGAACACCCCTCCACTTT.

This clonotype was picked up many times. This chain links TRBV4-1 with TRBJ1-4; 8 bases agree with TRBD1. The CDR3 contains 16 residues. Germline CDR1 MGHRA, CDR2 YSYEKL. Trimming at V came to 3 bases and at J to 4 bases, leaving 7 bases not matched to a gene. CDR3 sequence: CASSHPPGQDNEKLFF. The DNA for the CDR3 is TGCGCCAGCAGCCATCCTCCGGGACAGGATAATGAAAAACTGTTTTTT.

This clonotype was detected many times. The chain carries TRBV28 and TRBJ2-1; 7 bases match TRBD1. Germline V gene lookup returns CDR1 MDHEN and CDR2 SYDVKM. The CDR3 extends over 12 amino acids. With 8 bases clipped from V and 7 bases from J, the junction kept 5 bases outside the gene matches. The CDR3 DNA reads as TGTGCCAGCCGACAGGGTTTGAATGAGCAGTTCTTC. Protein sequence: CASRQGLNEQFF.

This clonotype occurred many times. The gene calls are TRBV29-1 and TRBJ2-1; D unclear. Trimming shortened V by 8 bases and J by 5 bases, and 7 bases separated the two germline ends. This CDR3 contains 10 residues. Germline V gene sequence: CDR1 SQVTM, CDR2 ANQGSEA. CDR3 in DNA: TGCAGCACGTTCGACAATGAGCAGTTCTTC. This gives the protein CSTFDNEQFF.

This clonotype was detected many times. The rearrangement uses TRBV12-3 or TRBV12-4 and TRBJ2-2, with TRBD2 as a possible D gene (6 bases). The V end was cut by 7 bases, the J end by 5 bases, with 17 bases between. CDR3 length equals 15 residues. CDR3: CASTKRGLQTGELFF. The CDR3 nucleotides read TGTGCCAGCACCAAACGGGGACTTCAAACCGGGGAGCTGTTTTTT.

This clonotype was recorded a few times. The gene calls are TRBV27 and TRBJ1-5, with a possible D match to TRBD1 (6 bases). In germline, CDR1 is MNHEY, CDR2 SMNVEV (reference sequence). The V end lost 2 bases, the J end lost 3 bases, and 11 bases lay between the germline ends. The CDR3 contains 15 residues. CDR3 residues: CASSLRTGHNQPQHF. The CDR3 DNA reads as TGTGCCAGCAGTTTACGCACAGGGCACAATCAGCCCCAGCATTTT.

CDR3 amino acids: CASSVDRNTEAFF. The CDR3 nucleotides are TGTGCCAGCAGCGTTGACAGGAACACTGAAGCTTTCTTT. The chain employs TRBV14 and TRBJ1-1; perhaps TRBD1 as D (5 bases). The CDR3 totals 13 residues. V was shortened by 5 bases and J by 1 base, with 8 bases between the two germline ends. In germline, CDR1 is SGHDN, CDR2 FVKESK.

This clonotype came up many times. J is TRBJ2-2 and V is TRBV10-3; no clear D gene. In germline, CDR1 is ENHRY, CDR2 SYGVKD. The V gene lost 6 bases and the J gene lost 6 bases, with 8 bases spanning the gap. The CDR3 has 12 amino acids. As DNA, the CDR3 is TGTGCCATCAGGGAACACGCCGGGGAGCTGTTTTTT. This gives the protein CAIREHAGELFF.

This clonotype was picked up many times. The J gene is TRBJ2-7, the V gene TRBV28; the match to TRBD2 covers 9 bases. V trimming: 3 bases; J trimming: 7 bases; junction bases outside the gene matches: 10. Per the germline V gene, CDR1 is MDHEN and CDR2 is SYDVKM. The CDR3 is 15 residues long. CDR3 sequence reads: CASSLAIAGAGEQYF. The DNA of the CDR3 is TGTGCCAGCAGTTTGGCTATAGCGGGGGCTGGTGAGCAGTACTTC.

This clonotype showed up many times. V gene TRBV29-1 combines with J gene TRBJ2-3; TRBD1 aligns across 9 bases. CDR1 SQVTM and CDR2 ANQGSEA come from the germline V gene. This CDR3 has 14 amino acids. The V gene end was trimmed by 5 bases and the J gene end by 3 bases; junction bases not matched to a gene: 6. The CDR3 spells CSVWDRVGTDTQYF. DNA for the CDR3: TGCAGCGTTTGGGACAGGGTTGGGACAGATACGCAGTATTTT.

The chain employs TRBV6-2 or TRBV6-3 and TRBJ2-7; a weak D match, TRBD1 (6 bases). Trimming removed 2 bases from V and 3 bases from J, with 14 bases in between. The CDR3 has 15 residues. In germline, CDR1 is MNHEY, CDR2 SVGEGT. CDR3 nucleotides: TGTGCCAGCAGTTACCTGGCAGGGGATGGCTACGAGCAGTACTTC. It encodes CASSYLAGDGYEQYF.

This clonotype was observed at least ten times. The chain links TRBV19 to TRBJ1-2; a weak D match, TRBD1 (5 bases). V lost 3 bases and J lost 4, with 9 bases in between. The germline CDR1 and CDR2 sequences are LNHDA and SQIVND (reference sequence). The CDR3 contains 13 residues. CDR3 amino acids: CASSIDSSYGYTF. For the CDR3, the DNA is TGTGCCAGTAGTATCGACAGCTCCTATGGCTACACCTTC.

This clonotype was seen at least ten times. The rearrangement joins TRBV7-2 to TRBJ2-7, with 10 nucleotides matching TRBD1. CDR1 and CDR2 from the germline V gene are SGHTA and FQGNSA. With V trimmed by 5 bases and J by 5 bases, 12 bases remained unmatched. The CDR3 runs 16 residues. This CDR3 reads CASSRTPGQGLDEQYF. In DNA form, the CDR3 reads TGTGCCAGCAGCCGTACACCGGGACAGGGGCTAGACGAGCAGTACTTC.